The clone carrying this T cell receptor beta chain was recorded many times. The data stem from a study of regulatory T cells in long-lasting Graves disease. On the study more broadly: Graves' patients diagnosed newly had used antithyroid drugs under 3 months.

The time point is: newly diagnosed GD, antithyroid drugs for less than 3 months. PBMCs were the source of the RNA used for TCR sequencing. Building of the TCR beta libraries involved iRepertoire HTBI primers and Arm-PCR of CDR3 regions. A single record per CDR3 protein comes from TCRdb applying MiXCR to the multiplex PCR reads. The sample holds some 340,000 distinct CDR3 sequences, 12% seen once. These same records also appear under a second study, on T cells in Graves' hyperthyroidism and ophthalmopathy.

Source: peripheral blood mononuclear cells (PBMCs), taken at new diagnosis, from a patient treated with antithyroid drugs. The sequence was obtained from a woman aged 18-35 years with Graves disease.

This CDR3 reads CASSTTPGTPKALSTDTQYF. Here the CDR3 DNA reads TGTGCCAGCAGCACTACCCCCGGGACCCCGAAGGCGCTTAGCACAGATACGCAGTATTTT. The rearrangement joins TRBV13 to TRBJ2-3; TRBD1 or TRBD2 may be the D gene (5 bases each). Per the germline V gene, CDR1 is PRHDT and CDR2 is FYEKMQ (reference sequence). V was cut by 5 bases and J by 0 bases, with 27 bases left in between. CDR3 length: 20 amino acids.